One and the same sample provided the 2 T cell receptor beta chains below, sequenced in a study of CD8+CD57+ T cells in acquired aplastic anemia. TCR beta VDJ combinations and CDR3 sequences were profiled from genomic DNA. From the reads, TCRdb called clonotypes with MiXCR, one entry per CDR3 protein. The sample lists some 120,000 distinct CDR3 sequences; about 40% were seen once. In patients chosen for sequencing, flow cytometry had shown CD8+CD57+ cell expansion. The sequencing input was sorted CD4+, CD8+, or CD8+CD57+ T cells (not recorded which) from PBMCs. The receptors come from a human donor with aplastic anemia.

In its sample, this clonotype was seen many times. The rearrangement links TRBV5-1 to TRBJ2-5; D remains ambiguous. Germline-derived CDR1 and CDR2 are SGHRS and YFSETQ. V shed 0 bases and J shed 7 bases, with 7 bases lying between them. The CDR3 sequence is 12 residues long. CDR3 protein: CASSLDGGTQYF. CDR3 bases: TGCGCCAGCAGCTTGGACGGCGGGACCCAGTACTTC.

There are many counts of this clonotype. This chain links TRBV19 with TRBJ1-2; TRBD1 might be the D (5 bases). Trimming left V 3 bases short and J 8 bases short, with 19 bases between. CDR1 and CDR2 from the germline V gene are LNHDA and SQIVND (reference sequence). CDR3 length equals 15 residues. Written as DNA, the CDR3 is TGTGCCAGTAGTATGCGGGGACGCGGACTCTGGGGCTACACCTTC. Protein product: CASSMRGRGLWGYTF.